The clone carrying this T cell receptor beta chain was observed many times. Its antigen is still unknown. TCR beta CDR3 regions were amplified from RNA. The primer set for the first-round RT-PCR of the TCR CDR3 was HTBI. A single record per CDR3 protein comes from TCRdb applying MiXCR to the multiplex PCR reads. The sample consists of about 200,000 distinct CDR3 sequences, roughly a sixth of them appearing once. Newly diagnosed hyperthyroidism, duration under 2 months, in patients aged 18 to 65. It was uncontrolled infection, other autoimmune disease, pregnancy or lactation that excluded patients. Fresh peripheral blood, roughly 9.8 ml of it, supplied the PBMCs. The sample is drawn from a study of T cells in Graves' hyperthyroidism and ophthalmopathy. General study results and limits: In the blood, most expanded thyroid clonotypes above 0.001 appeared as well.

The source is a woman aged 50 to 60 with Graves' hyperthyroidism. Specimen: blood.

In nucleotides, the CDR3 is TGTGCCAGCAGCTTTAGCGGGAGTATCTACGAGCAGTACTTC. Translation: CASSFSGSIYEQYF. The V and J genes are TRBV7-2 and TRBJ2-7, with 9 bases fitting TRBD2. From germline, CDR1 is SGHTA and CDR2 FQGNSA. V shed 3 bases, J shed 3 bases, and the junction held 3 bases outside the gene matches. The CDR3 is 14 amino acids. Combining the CDR3 with reference TRBV7-2 and TRBJ2-7 gives the whole variable domain GAGVSQSPSNKVTEKGKDVELRCDPISGHTALYWYRQSLGQGLEFLIYFQGNSAPDKSGLPSDRFSAERTGGSVSTLTIQRTQQEDSAVYLCASSFSGSIYEQYFGPGTRLTVT.